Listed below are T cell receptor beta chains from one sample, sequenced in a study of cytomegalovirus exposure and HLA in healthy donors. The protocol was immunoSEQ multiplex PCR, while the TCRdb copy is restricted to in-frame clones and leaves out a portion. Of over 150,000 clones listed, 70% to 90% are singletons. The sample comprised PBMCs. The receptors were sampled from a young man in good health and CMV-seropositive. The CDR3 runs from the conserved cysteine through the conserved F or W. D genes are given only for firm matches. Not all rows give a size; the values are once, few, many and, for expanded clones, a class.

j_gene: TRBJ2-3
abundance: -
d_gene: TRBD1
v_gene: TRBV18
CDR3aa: CASSPQTGSTDTQYF
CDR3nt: TGTGCCAGCTCACCACAGACAGGGTCGACAGATACGCAGTATTTT

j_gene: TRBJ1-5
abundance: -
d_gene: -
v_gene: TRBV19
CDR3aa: CASSIVAGMRNQPQHF
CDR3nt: TGTGCCAGTAGTATAGTAGCGGGGATGCGCAATCAGCCCCAGCATTTT

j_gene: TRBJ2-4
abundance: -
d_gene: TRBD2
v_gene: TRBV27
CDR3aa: CASSSGGELAKNIQYF
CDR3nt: TGTGCCAGCAGTTCGGGGGGGGAACTAGCCAAAAACATTCAGTACTTC

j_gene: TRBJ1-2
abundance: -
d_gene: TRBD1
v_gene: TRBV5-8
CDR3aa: CASSPDRAYGYTF
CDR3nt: TGTGCCAGCAGCCCGGACAGGGCCTATGGCTACACCTTC

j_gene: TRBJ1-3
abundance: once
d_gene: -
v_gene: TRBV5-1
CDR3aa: CASSSRSSGNTIYF
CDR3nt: TGCGCCAGCAGCTCACGCAGCTCTGGAAACACCATATATTTT

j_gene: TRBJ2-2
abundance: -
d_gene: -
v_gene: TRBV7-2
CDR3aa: CASSERRRINTGELFF
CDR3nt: TGTGCCAGCAGCGAACGTAGGAGGATAAACACCGGGGAGCTGTTTTTT

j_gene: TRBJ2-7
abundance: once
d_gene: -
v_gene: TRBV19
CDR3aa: CASEPYGGSSYEQYF
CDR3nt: TGTGCCAGCGAACCATATGGAGGTAGCTCCTACGAGCAGTACTTC

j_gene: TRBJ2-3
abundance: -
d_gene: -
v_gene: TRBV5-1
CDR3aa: CASSLGAGGADTQYF
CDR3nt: TGCGCCAGCAGCTTGGGGGCAGGAGGTGCAGATACGCAGTATTTT

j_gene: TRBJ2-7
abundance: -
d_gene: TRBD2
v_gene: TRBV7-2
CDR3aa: CASSLGLAGSYEQYF
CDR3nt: TGTGCCAGCAGCTTAGGACTAGCGGGCTCCTACGAGCAGTACTTC

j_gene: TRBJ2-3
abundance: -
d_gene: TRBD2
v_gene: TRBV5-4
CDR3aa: CASSPSSGRASDTQYF
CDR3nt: TGTGCCAGCAGCCCGTCTAGCGGGAGGGCGTCAGATACGCAGTATTTT

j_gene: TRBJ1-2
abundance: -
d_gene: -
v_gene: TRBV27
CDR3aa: CASRSLGTQSFYGYTF
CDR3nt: TGTGCCAGCAGATCGCTCGGAACACAGAGCTTCTATGGCTACACCTTC

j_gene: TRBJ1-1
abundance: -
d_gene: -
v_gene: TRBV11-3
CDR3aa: CASSLGGVSEAFF
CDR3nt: TGTGCCAGCAGCTTAGGGGGAGTGTCTGAAGCTTTCTTT

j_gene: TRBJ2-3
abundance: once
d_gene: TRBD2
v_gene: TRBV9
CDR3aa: CASSVGGGLRTDTQYF
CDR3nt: TGTGCCAGCAGCGTAGGCGGGGGGCTAAGAACAGATACGCAGTATTTT

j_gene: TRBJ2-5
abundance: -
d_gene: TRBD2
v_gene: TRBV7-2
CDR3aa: CASSGLAFQVETQYF
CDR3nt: TGTGCCAGCAGCGGACTAGCGTTTCAAGTGGAGACCCAGTACTTC

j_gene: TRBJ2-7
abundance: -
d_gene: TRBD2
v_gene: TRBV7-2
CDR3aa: CASSFLAASYEQYF
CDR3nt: TGTGCCAGCAGCTTTCTAGCGGCCTCCTACGAGCAGTACTTC

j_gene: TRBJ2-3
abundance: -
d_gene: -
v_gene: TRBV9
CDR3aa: CASSGPSPDTDTQYF
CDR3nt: TGTGCCAGCAGCGGACCTAGCCCCGACACAGATACGCAGTATTTT

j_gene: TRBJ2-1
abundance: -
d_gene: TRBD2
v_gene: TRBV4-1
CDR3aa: CASSPPPSGTEPVQFF
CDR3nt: TGCGCCAGCAGCCCCCCCCCTAGCGGGACCGAGCCAGTGCAGTTCTTC

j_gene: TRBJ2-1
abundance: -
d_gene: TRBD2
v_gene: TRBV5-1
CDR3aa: CASTPLAGGTYNEQFF
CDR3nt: TGCGCCAGCACCCCACTAGCGGGAGGAACCTACAATGAGCAGTTCTTC

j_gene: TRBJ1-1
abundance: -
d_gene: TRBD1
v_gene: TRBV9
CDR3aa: CASSSQGAENTEAFF
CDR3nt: TGTGCCAGCAGCTCCCAGGGGGCGGAGAACACTGAAGCTTTCTTT

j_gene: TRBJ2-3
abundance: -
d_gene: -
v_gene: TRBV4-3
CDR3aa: CASSQDPYTDTQYF
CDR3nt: TGCGCCAGCAGCCAAGACCCTTACACAGATACGCAGTATTTT

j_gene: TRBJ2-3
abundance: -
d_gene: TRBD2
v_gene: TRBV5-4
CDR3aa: CASSLGAGGRVDTQYF
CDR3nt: TGTGCCAGCAGCTTGGGAGCGGGGGGGCGGGTAGATACGCAGTATTTT

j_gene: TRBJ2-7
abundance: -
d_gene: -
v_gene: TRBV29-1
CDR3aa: CSVVSAPGYEQYF
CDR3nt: TGCAGCGTTGTGTCCGCTCCCGGCTACGAGCAGTACTTC

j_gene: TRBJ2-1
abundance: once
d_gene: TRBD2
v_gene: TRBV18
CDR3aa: CASSPQLAGVGNNEQFF
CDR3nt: TGTGCCAGCTCACCACAGCTAGCGGGAGTCGGGAACAATGAGCAGTTCTTC

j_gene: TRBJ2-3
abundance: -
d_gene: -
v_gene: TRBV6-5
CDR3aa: CASSAAGLYSDTRYF
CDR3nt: TGTGCCAGCAGTGCCGCGGGTTTGTACTCGGATACGCGGTATTTT

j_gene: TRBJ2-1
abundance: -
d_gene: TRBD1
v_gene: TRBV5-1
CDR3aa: CASSDQPTGNEQFF
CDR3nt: TGCGCCAGCAGCGACCAACCGACAGGGAATGAGCAGTTCTTC

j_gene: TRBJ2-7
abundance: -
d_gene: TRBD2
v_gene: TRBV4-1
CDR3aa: CASSQGPSGRRRDYEQYF
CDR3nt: TGCGCCAGCAGCCAAGGCCCTAGCGGGAGGAGAAGGGACTACGAGCAGTACTTC

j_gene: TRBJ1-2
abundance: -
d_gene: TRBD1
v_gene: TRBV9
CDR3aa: CASSVAPGGGYTF
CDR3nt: TGTGCCAGCAGCGTAGCCCCAGGGGGTGGCTACACCTTC

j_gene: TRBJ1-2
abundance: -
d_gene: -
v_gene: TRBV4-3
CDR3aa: CASSLGAGQGYYGYTF
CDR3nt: TGCGCCAGCAGCCTTGGGGCAGGACAAGGTTACTATGGCTACACCTTC

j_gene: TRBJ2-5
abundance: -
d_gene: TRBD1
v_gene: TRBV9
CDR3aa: CASSVDGQGAETQYF
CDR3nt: TGTGCCAGCAGCGTAGATGGCCAGGGGGCTGAGACCCAGTACTTC

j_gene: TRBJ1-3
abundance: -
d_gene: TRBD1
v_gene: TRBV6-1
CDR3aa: CASTRQGHSGNTIYF
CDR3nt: TGTGCCAGCACCCGACAGGGCCACTCTGGAAACACCATATATTTT

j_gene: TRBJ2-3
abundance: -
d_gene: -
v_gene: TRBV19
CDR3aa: CASSSARFLSSGTDTQYF
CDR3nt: TGTGCCAGTAGCTCCGCCCGATTCCTTAGCTCTGGCACAGATACGCAGTATTTT

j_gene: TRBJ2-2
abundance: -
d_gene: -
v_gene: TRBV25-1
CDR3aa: CASSEQVDTGELFF
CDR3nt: TGTGCCAGCAGTGAGCAGGTGGACACCGGGGAGCTGTTTTTT

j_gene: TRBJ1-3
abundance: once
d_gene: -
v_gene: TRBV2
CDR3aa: CATSYSGNTIYF
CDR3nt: TGTGCCACATCCTACTCTGGAAACACCATATATTTT

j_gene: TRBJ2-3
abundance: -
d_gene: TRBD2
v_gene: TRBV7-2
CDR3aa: CASSSRVAGVGTDTQYF
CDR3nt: TGTGCCAGCAGCTCCCGGGTAGCGGGAGTGGGCACAGATACGCAGTATTTT

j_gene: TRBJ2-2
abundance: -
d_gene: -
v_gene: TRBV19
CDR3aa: CASSPLTDLSAGELFF
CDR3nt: TGTGCCAGTAGTCCCCTGACAGACCTCTCTGCCGGGGAGCTGTTTTTT

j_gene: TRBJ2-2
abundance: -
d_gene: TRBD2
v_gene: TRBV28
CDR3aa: CASSPQREGLWGELFF
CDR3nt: TGTGCCAGCAGTCCTCAGCGGGAGGGCCTCTGGGGGGAGCTGTTTTTT

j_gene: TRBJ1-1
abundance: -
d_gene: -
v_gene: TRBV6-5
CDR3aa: CASSYPAAMGTEAFF
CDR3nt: TGTGCCAGCAGTTACCCAGCAGCGATGGGCACTGAAGCTTTCTTT

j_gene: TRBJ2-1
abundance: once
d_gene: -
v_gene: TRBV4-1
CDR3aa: CASSQSPTSRPPHNEQFF
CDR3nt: TGCGCCAGCAGCCAGTCTCCTACTAGTCGGCCCCCTCACAATGAGCAGTTCTTC

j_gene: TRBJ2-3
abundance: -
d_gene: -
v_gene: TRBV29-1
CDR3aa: CSVESGSQDTQYF
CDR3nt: TGCAGCGTTGAGAGTGGGAGTCAAGATACGCAGTATTTT

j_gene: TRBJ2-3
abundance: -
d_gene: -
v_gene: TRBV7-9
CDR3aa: CASSPPGDTQYF
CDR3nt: TGTGCCAGCAGCCCCCCCGGAGATACGCAGTATTTT

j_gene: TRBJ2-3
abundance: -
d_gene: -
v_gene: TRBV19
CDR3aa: CASSTSDTQYF
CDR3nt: TGTGCCAGTAGTACCTCAGATACGCAGTATTTT

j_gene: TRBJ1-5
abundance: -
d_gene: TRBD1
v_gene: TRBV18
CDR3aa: CASSAGTGNQPQHF
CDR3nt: TGTGCCAGCTCAGCCGGGACAGGCAATCAGCCCCAGCATTTT

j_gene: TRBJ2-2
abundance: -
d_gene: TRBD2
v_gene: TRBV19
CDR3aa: CASSISLLAANTGELFF
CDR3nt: TGTGCCAGTAGTATTAGCCTACTAGCGGCGAACACCGGGGAGCTGTTTTTT

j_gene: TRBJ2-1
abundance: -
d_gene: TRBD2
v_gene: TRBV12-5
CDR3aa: CASGLGLAGGSSYNEQFF
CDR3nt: TGTGCTAGTGGTTTGGGACTAGCGGGAGGGAGCTCCTACAATGAGCAGTTCTTC

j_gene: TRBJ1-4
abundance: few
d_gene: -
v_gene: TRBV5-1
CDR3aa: CAPALSVPSNEKLFF
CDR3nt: TGCGCCCCCGCCCTCAGCGTCCCTAGTAATGAAAAACTGTTTTTT

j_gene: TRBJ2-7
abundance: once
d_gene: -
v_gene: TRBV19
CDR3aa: CASSADKSSYEQYF
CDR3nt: TGTGCCAGTAGTGCCGACAAGAGCTCCTACGAGCAGTACTTC

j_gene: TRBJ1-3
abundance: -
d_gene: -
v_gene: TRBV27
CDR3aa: CASSLSGGPGNTIYF
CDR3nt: TGTGCCAGCAGTTTGAGCGGGGGACCAGGAAACACCATATATTTT

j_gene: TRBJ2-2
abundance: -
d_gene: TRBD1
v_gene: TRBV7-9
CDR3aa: CASSSSGQTNTGELFF
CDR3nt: TGTGCCAGCAGCTCTTCGGGACAGACGAACACCGGGGAGCTGTTTTTT

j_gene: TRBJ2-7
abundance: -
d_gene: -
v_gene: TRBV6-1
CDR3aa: CASSGQGGSYEQYF
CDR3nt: TGTGCCAGCAGTGGACAGGGAGGCTCCTACGAGCAGTACTTC

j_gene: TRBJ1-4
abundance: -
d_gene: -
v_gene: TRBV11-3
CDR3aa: CASSADGPNEKLFF
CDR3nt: TGTGCCAGCAGCGCTGATGGGCCTAATGAAAAACTGTTTTTT

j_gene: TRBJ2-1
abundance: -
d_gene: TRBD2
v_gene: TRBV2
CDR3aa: CAGTSGGGVYNEQFF
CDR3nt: TGTGCCGGGACTAGCGGGGGAGGGGTTTACAATGAGCAGTTCTTC

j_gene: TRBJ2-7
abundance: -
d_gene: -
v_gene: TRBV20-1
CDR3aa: CSGWQGYEQYF
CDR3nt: TGCAGTGGGTGGCAGGGCTACGAGCAGTACTTC

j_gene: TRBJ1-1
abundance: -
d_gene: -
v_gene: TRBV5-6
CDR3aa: CASSVEYTEAFF
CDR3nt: TGTGCCAGCAGCGTAGAATACACTGAAGCTTTCTTT

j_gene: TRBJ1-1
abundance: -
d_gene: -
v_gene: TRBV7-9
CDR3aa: CASSPHPGTEAFF
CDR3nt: TGTGCCAGCAGCCCCCATCCGGGCACTGAAGCTTTCTTT

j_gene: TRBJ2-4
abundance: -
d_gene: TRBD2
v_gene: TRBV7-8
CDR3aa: CASSLGLAVNIQYF
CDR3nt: TGTGCCAGCAGCCTCGGACTAGCGGTAAACATTCAGTACTTC

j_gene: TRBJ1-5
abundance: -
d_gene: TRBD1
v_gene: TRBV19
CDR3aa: CASSIGGQGAAGGNQPQHF
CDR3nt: TGTGCCAGTAGTATTGGGGGACAGGGGGCAGCGGGGGGCAATCAGCCCCAGCATTTT

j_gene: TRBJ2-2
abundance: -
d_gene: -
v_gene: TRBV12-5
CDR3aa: CASGETFNTGELFF
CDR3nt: TGTGCTAGTGGGGAGACCTTTAACACCGGGGAGCTGTTTTTT

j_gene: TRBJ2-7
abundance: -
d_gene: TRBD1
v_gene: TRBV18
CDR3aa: CASSQSSSGTGNEQYF
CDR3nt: TGTGCCAGCTCACAGTCTTCATCCGGGACAGGGAACGAGCAGTACTTC

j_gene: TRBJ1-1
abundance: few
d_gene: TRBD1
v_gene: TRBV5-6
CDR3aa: CASSRGTGDGWTEAFF
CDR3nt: TGTGCCAGCAGCCGAGGCACAGGGGATGGATGGACTGAAGCTTTCTTT